This entry lists 28 T cell receptor beta chains sequenced from one sample in a study of blood T cell repertoires in COVID-19. The table came from immunoSEQ multiplex PCR; TCRdb's copy has only in-frame clones and leaves some out. The sample shows some 130,000 clones, approximately 84% of them seen only once. Sequenced: peripheral blood. These receptors came from a man between 65 and 85 years old with acute or convalescent COVID-19.

The gene calls are TRBV3-1 (or the pseudogene TRBV3-2) and TRBJ1-2; D ambiguous. Germline CDR1 LGHDT, CDR2 YNNKEL (reference sequence). The CDR3 spans 15 residues. Trimming removed 2 bases at V and 4 bases at J, with 14 bases between. The CDR3 region is CASSQQEAETYGYTF. CDR3 coding DNA: TGTGCCAGCAGCCAACAGGAGGCAGAGACCTATGGCTACACCTTC.

The chain combines TRBV5-8 with TRBJ2-3, with 12 nucleotides matching TRBD2. This CDR3 is built from 19 residues. The V and J ends lost 0 bases and 1 base, in that order; junction bases with no gene match: 9. CDR1 and CDR2 from the germline V gene are SGHTS and YDEGEE. CDR3 DNA: TGTGCCAGCAGCTTGGTGCTAGCGGGGGGGCGATGGGGCACAGATACGCAGTATTTT. Encoded protein: CASSLVLAGGRWGTDTQYF.

Only one count was recorded for this clone. The V call is TRBV7-2, the J call TRBJ1-4, with a tentative D call TRBD1 (6 bases). The V gene's germline CDR1 is SGHTA and CDR2 FQGNSA. This CDR3 is 19 amino acids long. The V and J ends lost 5 bases and 0 bases respectively, with 22 bases between them. The CDR3 DNA follows: TGTGCCAGCAGCCCACGAGGCCCAGGGGCATGGGCAACTAATGAAAAACTGTTTTTT. Translation: CASSPRGPGAWATNEKLFF.

The J gene is TRBJ1-2, the V gene TRBV7-2; 9 bases are a match to TRBD1. The CDR3 has 15 residues. The V segment lost 3 bases and the J segment 7 bases; nucleotides outside the gene matches: 9. CDR1 SGHTA and CDR2 FQGNSA come from the germline V gene. The CDR3: CASSLSRDRATGYTF. The CDR3 nucleotides read TGTGCCAGCAGCTTGTCTCGGGACAGGGCGACTGGCTACACCTTC.

The genes are TRBV5-5 and TRBJ1-4; TRBD1 is a possible D gene (6 bases). Looked up from germline, CDR1 is SGHKS and CDR2 is YYEKEE (reference sequence). Trimming shortened V by 0 bases and J by 3 bases, and 12 bases separated the two germline ends. The CDR3 length is 16 residues. The CDR3 here is CASSLGLQGSNEKLFF. CDR3 coding DNA: TGTGCCAGCAGCTTGGGTTTACAGGGTTCTAATGAAAAACTGTTTTTT. Looking up the rest from reference TRBV5-5 and TRBJ1-4 gives the full variable domain: DAGVTQSPTHLIKTRGQQVTLRCSPISGHKSVSWYQQVLGQGPQFIFQYYEKEERGRGNFPDRFSARQFPNYSSELNVNALLLGDSALYLCASSLGLQGSNEKLFFGSGTQLSVL.

The rearrangement joins TRBV5-6 to TRBJ1-1; no clear D. The CDR3 runs 12 residues. Looked up from germline, CDR1 is SGHDT and CDR2 is YYEEEE. Trimming stripped 0 bases from V and 11 bases from J, with 11 bases between. The CDR3 DNA reads TGTGCCAGCAGCTTGGCGGCTGCACAGGCTTTCTTT. Its translation: CASSLAAAQAFF. Together with reference TRBV5-6 and TRBJ1-1, the CDR3 gives the full variable domain: DAGVTQSPTHLIKTRGQQVTLRCSPKSGHDTVSWYQQALGQGPQFIFQYYEEEERQRGNFPDRFSGHQFPNYSSELNVNALLLGDSALYLCASSLAAAQAFFGQGTRLTVV.

The V call is TRBV14, the J call TRBJ1-2, with D tentatively TRBD1 (6 bases). V was clipped by 1 base and J by 4 bases, with 16 bases between them. Germline V gene lookup returns CDR1 SGHDN and CDR2 FVKESK. This CDR3 is 16 amino acids long. As DNA, the CDR3 is TGTGCCAGCAGCCAAGGAGGTTGGGGGCATGGCTATGGCTACACCTTC. Its protein is CASSQGGWGHGYGYTF.

The rearrangement links TRBV2 to TRBJ1-1; D possibly corresponds to TRBD1 (6 bases). There are 12 residues in the CDR3. Germline V gene lookup returns CDR1 SNHLY and CDR2 FYNNEI. V was cut by 5 bases and J by 5 bases, with 9 bases left in between. The CDR3 DNA is TGTGCCAGCAGTCAGGGGCATACTGAAGCTTTCTTT. Its protein product is CASSQGHTEAFF.

The chain has TRBV16 and TRBJ2-3; D perhaps matches TRBD1 (5 bases). Trimming shortened V by 0 bases and J by 5 bases, and 12 bases separated the two germline ends. CDR1 KGHSY and CDR2 FQNENV come from the germline V gene. There are 15 residues in the CDR3. CDR3 bases: TGTGCCAGCAGCCAATCAAGGGGTACCCAAGATACGCAGTATTTT. Translated, it gives CASSQSRGTQDTQYF. The complete variable domain, with remaining parts taken from reference TRBV16 and TRBJ2-3, reads GEEVAQTPKHLVRGEGQKAKLYCAPIKGHSYVFWYQQVLKNEFKFLISFQNENVFDETGMPKERFSAKCLPNSPCSLEIQATKLEDSAVYFCASSQSRGTQDTQYFGPGTRLTVL.

This chain joins TRBV2 and TRBJ2-3, with TRBD2 matching 10 bases. This CDR3 spans 18 amino acids. Losses at the gene ends were 1 base for V and 4 bases for J; bases not matched to a gene: 11. CDR1 and CDR2 from the germline V gene are SNHLY and FYNNEI. This CDR3 is CASSEGSGGRRWADTQYF. CDR3 nucleotides: TGTGCCAGCAGTGAAGGTAGCGGGGGGCGGCGTTGGGCAGATACGCAGTATTTT.

The chain combines TRBV27 with TRBJ1-1; 7 nucleotides align to TRBD1. Germline assignment: CDR1 MNHEY and CDR2 SMNVEV (reference sequence). CDR3 length: 13 amino acids. Trimming cost V 8 bases and J 4 bases; bases outside gene matches: 7. CDR3 in amino acids: CASGAGGFTEAFF. In DNA, the CDR3 is TGTGCCAGCGGGGCAGGGGGTTTCACTGAAGCTTTCTTT.

This clone was recorded once. The V and J genes are TRBV18 and TRBJ1-1; D might be TRBD1 (5 bases). CDR1 is KGHSH, CDR2 LQKENI, per germline. The V end lost 1 base, the J end lost 4 bases, and 10 bases lay between the germline ends. The length of the CDR3 is 14 residues. The CDR3 loop reads CASSPQGQGTEAFF. The CDR3 DNA is TGTGCCAGCTCACCACAGGGGCAAGGCACTGAAGCTTTCTTT.

This clone was counted a few times. The chain joins TRBV10-3 to TRBJ2-1; 9 nucleotides align to TRBD2. J lost 0 bases, V lost 4 bases, and 10 bases had no gene match. CDR1 and CDR2 (germline): ENHRY, SYGVKD. This CDR3 is 18 amino acids long. In nucleotides, the CDR3 is TGTGCCATCAGTGGAAGGCGGGGGGGATCAAGCTCCTACAATGAGCAGTTCTTC. It encodes CAISGRRGGSSSYNEQFF.

V is TRBV5-1 and J is TRBJ2-4; D uncertain. Trimming took off 4 bases at V and 0 bases at J, with 8 bases between the two ends. The CDR3 spans 14 residues. Germline lookup yields CDR1 SGHRS and CDR2 YFSETQ. The CDR3 loop is CASSPTVAKNIQYF. The CDR3 DNA reads as TGCGCCAGCAGCCCGACTGTAGCCAAAAACATTCAGTACTTC. Variable domain in full (rest from reference TRBV5-1 and TRBJ2-4): KAGVTQTPRYLIKTRGQQVTLSCSPISGHRSVSWYQQTPGQGLQFLFEYFSETQRNKGNFPGRFSGRQFSNSRSEMNVSTLELGDSALYLCASSPTVAKNIQYFGAGTRLSVL.

This clone was recorded a few times. The rearrangement uses TRBV19 and TRBJ1-5, with D maybe TRBD1 (6 bases). Germline CDR1 reads LNHDA; CDR2 reads SQIVND (reference sequence). Trimming cost V 8 bases and J 7 bases, with 18 bases left between them. CDR3 length: 14 amino acids. The CDR3 protein is CASWAGGAGQPQHF. The CDR3 bases are TGTGCCAGTTGGGCGGGGGGCGCAGGGCAGCCCCAGCATTTT.

V gene TRBV6-5 combines with J gene TRBJ1-1, with TRBD1 as a possible D gene (5 bases). V lost 2 bases and J lost 6, with 13 bases in between. This CDR3 contains 14 residues. Germline CDR1 is MNHEY and CDR2 is SVGAGI. The CDR3 here is CASSYERPGAEAFF. In nucleotides, the CDR3 is TGTGCCAGCAGTTACGAACGGCCGGGGGCTGAAGCTTTCTTT.

The chain combines TRBV7-9 with TRBJ2-5, with TRBD2 as a possible D gene (6 bases). The V gene lost 2 bases and the J gene lost 9 bases, with 19 bases spanning the gap. Looked up from germline, CDR1 is SEHNR and CDR2 is FQNEAQ (reference sequence). The CDR3 sequence is 15 residues long. Here the CDR3 reads CASSLSDRAGTSQYF. The CDR3 bases are TGTGCCAGCAGCTTATCTGACCGCGCTGGGACTTCCCAGTACTTC. The whole variable domain, remainder taken from reference TRBV7-9 and TRBJ2-5, is DTGVSQNPRHKITKRGQNVTFRCDPISEHNRLYWYRQTLGQGPEFLTYFQNEAQLEKSRLLSDRFSAERPKGSFSTLEIQRTEQGDSAMYLCASSLSDRAGTSQYFGPGTRLLVL.

Only one count was recorded for this clone. V usage is TRBV6-1 and J usage is TRBJ1-2, with 10 nucleotides matching TRBD1. This CDR3 is built from 16 residues. Germline V CDR1 and CDR2: MNHNS, SASEGT. Germline trimming cut 4 bases from V and 0 bases from J; bases unmatched to any gene: 5. The CDR3, as DNA: TGTGCCAGCAGTGTCCGGGACAGGGGAGCTAACTATGGCTACACCTTC. Its protein product is CASSVRDRGANYGYTF.

The chain has TRBV5-6 and TRBJ2-5, with D maybe TRBD2 (5 bases). The germline V and J ends were trimmed by 4 bases and 7 bases, with 11 bases remaining between them. Germline V lookup: CDR1 SGHDT, CDR2 YYEEEE. CDR3 length equals 12 residues. The CDR3 protein is CASSPPGGTQYF. The CDR3, as DNA: TGTGCCAGCAGCCCCCCCGGAGGGACCCAGTACTTC.

The count of this clone is one. V usage is TRBV6-6 and J usage is TRBJ2-1; TRBD2 aligns across 11 bases. This CDR3 has 18 amino acids. The V gene end was trimmed by 5 bases and the J gene end by 9 bases; junction bases not matched to a gene: 18. Germline CDR1 is MNHNY and CDR2 is SVGAGI (reference sequence). CDR3 residues: CASSQGLAVPGTFVEQFF. The CDR3 DNA is TGTGCCAGCAGTCAGGGACTAGCGGTCCCTGGCACTTTTGTTGAGCAGTTCTTC.

This chain connects TRBV6-2 or TRBV6-3 to TRBJ1-5; no clear D gene. This CDR3 is built from 15 residues. The V end was cut by 0 bases, the J end by 7 bases, with 13 bases between. CDR1 and CDR2 (germline): MNHEY, SVGEGT. CDR3 bases: TGTGCCAGCAGTTACTCGACGGGAAGAAAACAGCCCCAGCATTTT. This codes for CASSYSTGRKQPQHF.

This clone was counted between two and nine times. The J gene is TRBJ2-7, the V gene TRBV2; D not resolved. The CDR3 runs 13 residues. Trimming removed 6 bases from V and 3 bases from J, with 12 bases in between. Germline V gene sequence: CDR1 SNHLY, CDR2 FYNNEI. CDR3 nucleotide sequence: TGTGCCAGCAGCCCCCAGGCCCACTACGAGCAGTACTTC. Its translation is CASSPQAHYEQYF.

This clone was seen more than once but under ten times. CDR3: CASSPGTESNEKLFF. The CDR3 DNA sequence: TGTGCCAGCTCACCCGGGACAGAGTCTAATGAAAAACTGTTTTTT. This rearrangement joins TRBV18 to TRBJ1-4, with 7 bases aligning to TRBD1. The germline V gene encodes CDR1 KGHSH and CDR2 LQKENI. There are 15 residues in the CDR3. V was pared by 3 bases and J by 3 bases, with 4 bases of the junction left unmatched.

This rearrangement joins TRBV5-1 to TRBJ2-1, with 9 bases matching TRBD2. The CDR3 has 16 residues. Trimming removed 4 bases from V and 7 bases from J; junction bases left unmatched: 12. Germline V CDR1 and CDR2: SGHRS, YFSETQ. CDR3 bases: TGCGCCAGCAGCGCTCGACCGGGACTAGCAAGAAATGAGCAGTTCTTC. This encodes CASSARPGLARNEQFF.

This sequence joins TRBV2 and TRBJ2-7, with D tentatively TRBD2 (6 bases). The germline V gene encodes CDR1 SNHLY and CDR2 FYNNEI. Trimming shortened V by 1 base and J by 2 bases, and 6 bases separated the two germline ends. CDR3 size: 13 residues. CDR3 sequence reads: CASSEGGAYEQYF. The DNA of the CDR3 is TGTGCCAGCAGTGAAGGGGGGGCCTACGAGCAGTACTTC.

The chain carries TRBV19 and TRBJ2-5; 8 positions match TRBD2. The V gene's germline CDR1 is LNHDA and CDR2 SQIVND (reference sequence). The CDR3 is made up of 16 amino acids. Trimming cost V 6 bases and J 5 bases; bases outside gene matches: 14. Here the CDR3 reads CASSTPGLGGGETQYF. As DNA, the CDR3 is TGTGCCAGTAGCACACCGGGACTAGGAGGTGGCGAGACCCAGTACTTC. Full variable domain (remainder filled in from reference TRBV19 and TRBJ2-5): DGGITQSPKYLFRKEGQNVTLSCEQNLNHDAMYWYRQDPGQGLRLIYYSQIVNDFQKGDIAEGYSVSREKKESFPLTVTSAQKNPTAFYLCASSTPGLGGGETQYFGPGTRLLVL.

The chain combines TRBV11-2 with TRBJ1-1; 10 positions match TRBD1. The CDR3 has 19 residues. V trimming: 1 base; J trimming: 1 base; junction bases outside the gene matches: 12. Germline lookup yields CDR1 SGHAT and CDR2 FQNNGV. The CDR3 loop reads CASSLVPGQGFVRNTEAFF. The CDR3, as DNA: TGTGCCAGCAGCTTAGTACCGGGACAGGGGTTTGTACGGAACACTGAAGCTTTCTTT.

This chain uses TRBV5-4 with TRBJ1-1; TRBD1 agrees at 9 bases. The trim removed 2 bases at V and 7 bases at J, leaving 6 bases unmatched. CDR1 and CDR2 from the germline V gene are SGHNT and YYREEE (reference sequence). There are 14 residues in the CDR3. Written as DNA, the CDR3 is TGTGCCAGCAGCTTAGGACAGGGGAGTGGTGAAGCTTTCTTT. This gives the protein CASSLGQGSGEAFF.